The next 11 T cell receptor beta chains were all read from a single sample in a study of shared clonotypes between healthy human individuals (dated by TCRdb to about 2020). Libraries were prepared through the immunoSEQ multiplex PCR assay. TCRdb stores this immuneACCESS table with in-frame sequences only. Part of the clones is absent; in the studies checked, under half of the shortfall reflects unresolved V genes, and no reason is known for the rest. The sample table lists approximately 2.4 million clones, more than 90% of them with a count of one. The ten top clones hold 0.13% of the sample. The specimen was naive CD4+ T cells sorted from blood. Read against the paper, the sample's cell subset or site label means: CD45RA+ positively selected. The receptors originated from a man aged 18 to 30 in good health.

The rearrangement joins TRBV4-1 to TRBJ2-4; D possibly corresponds to TRBD1 (5 bases). Germline V CDR1 and CDR2: MGHRA, YSYEKL. V was pared by 0 bases and J by 0 bases, with 6 bases between. The length of the CDR3 is 15 residues. CDR3 sequence reads: CASSQEGEAKNIQYF. CDR3 bases: TGCGCCAGCAGCCAAGAAGGGGAAGCCAAAAACATTCAGTACTTC.

The chain has TRBV6-6 and TRBJ1-2, with TRBD1 as a possible D gene (6 bases). This CDR3 spans 13 amino acids. V dropped 2 bases and J dropped 8 bases, with 12 bases sitting between them. Germline V lookup: CDR1 MNHNY, CDR2 SVGAGI (reference sequence). CDR3 amino acids: CASSYRGSGGYTF. In DNA, the CDR3 is TGTGCCAGCAGTTACAGGGGGTCTGGGGGCTACACCTTC.

In this sample, this clone turned up once. The chain's CDR3 is CASSAGDRPSYEQYF. The CDR3 DNA sequence: TGTGCCAGCAGTGCCGGGGACAGGCCCTCCTACGAGCAGTACTTC. The chain carries TRBV6-1 and TRBJ2-7; 8 positions agree with TRBD1. The V gene end was trimmed by 4 bases and the J gene end by 0 bases; junction bases not matched to a gene: 5. The CDR3 runs 15 residues. CDR1 and CDR2 (germline): MNHNS, SASEGT.

V and J are TRBV2 and TRBJ1-6; the D is unclear. The CDR3 consists of 15 residues. V was cut by 8 bases and J by 0 bases, with 11 bases left in between. Germline V lookup: CDR1 SNHLY, CDR2 FYNNEI. CDR3 coding DNA: TGTGCCAGCGGCGAGTGGAGCTCCTATAATTCACCCCTCCACTTT. It yields the protein CASGEWSSYNSPLHF.

The V and J genes are TRBV5-8 and TRBJ2-5; D is ambiguous. This CDR3 has 13 amino acids. Trimming cost V 1 base and J 5 bases, with 9 bases left between them. The V gene's germline CDR1 is SGHTS and CDR2 YDEGEE. The CDR3 sequence: CASSLSGLETQYF. The CDR3 bases are TGTGCCAGCAGCTTGTCTGGGTTGGAGACCCAGTACTTC.

This clone was recorded once. CDR3: CASSPLRELFF. The CDR3 DNA sequence: TGTGCCAGCAGCCCGCTGCGGGAGCTGTTTTTT. The chain couples TRBV7-8 to TRBJ2-2; D not resolved. Germline V lookup: CDR1 SGHVS, CDR2 FQNEAQ. CDR3 length: 11 residues. Trimming took off 5 bases at V and 9 bases at J, with 7 bases between the two ends.

This clone was seen a single time. The chain combines TRBV9 with TRBJ1-2, with no clear D. Germline lookup yields CDR1 SGDLS and CDR2 YYNGEE. There are 13 residues in the CDR3. V dropped 0 bases and J dropped 8 bases, with 11 bases sitting between them. CDR3 sequence: CASSVGSGGGYTF. CDR3 coding DNA: TGTGCCAGCAGCGTAGGGTCAGGAGGAGGCTACACCTTC.

This clone was seen only once. The V gene is TRBV5-5, the J gene TRBJ2-7, with D possibly TRBD1 on 6 matching bases. The ends were cut back, 4 bases at V and 6 bases at J, with 14 bases in the middle. CDR1 and CDR2 (germline): SGHKS, YYEKEE (reference sequence). This CDR3 region has 13 residues. This chain's CDR3 is CASSRTVGSEQYF. The DNA of the CDR3 is TGTGCCAGCAGCCGGACAGTTGGCAGCGAGCAGTACTTC.

CDR3 sequence reads: CASSFGSGAGGEKLFF. CDR3 DNA sequence: TGCGCCAGCAGCTTTGGCAGCGGGGCGGGAGGAGAAAAACTGTTTTTT. The gene calls are TRBV5-1 and TRBJ1-4; D is perhaps TRBD1 (5 bases). The CDR3 length is 16 residues. Trimming removed 2 bases at V and 8 bases at J, with 19 bases between. CDR1 and CDR2 (germline): SGHRS, YFSETQ.

This chain joins TRBV7-3 and TRBJ2-1; D is uncertain. The V gene's germline CDR1 is SGHTA and CDR2 FQGTGA. Between the trimmed V and J ends, which lost 0 bases and 10 bases, there was a span of 7 bases. This CDR3 contains 12 residues. CDR3 bases: TGTGCCAGCAGCTTAACGGGCAGGGAGCAGTTCTTC. It specifies CASSLTGREQFF.

J is TRBJ1-2 and V is TRBV5-1; TRBD1 matches 7 bases. CDR1 is SGHRS and CDR2 is YFSETQ in the germline V gene. J gave up 5 bases and V 4 bases, and 5 bases lay outside the gene matches. This CDR3 comprises 13 residues. For the CDR3, the DNA is TGCGCCAGCAGCGTCGGGACAGCTTATGGCTACACCTTC. Amino acid sequence: CASSVGTAYGYTF.